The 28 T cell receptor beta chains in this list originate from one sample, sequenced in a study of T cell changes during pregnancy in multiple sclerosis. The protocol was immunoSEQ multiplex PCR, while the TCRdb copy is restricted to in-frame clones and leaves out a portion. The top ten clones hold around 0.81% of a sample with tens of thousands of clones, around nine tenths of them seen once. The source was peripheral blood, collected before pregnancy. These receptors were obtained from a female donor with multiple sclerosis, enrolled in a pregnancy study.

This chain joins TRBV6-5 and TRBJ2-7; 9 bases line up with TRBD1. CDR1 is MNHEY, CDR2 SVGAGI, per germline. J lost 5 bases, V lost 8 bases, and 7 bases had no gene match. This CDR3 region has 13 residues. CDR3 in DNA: TGTGCCAGCTGGGGGGGACAGGGTAACGAGCAGTACTTC. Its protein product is CASWGGQGNEQYF.

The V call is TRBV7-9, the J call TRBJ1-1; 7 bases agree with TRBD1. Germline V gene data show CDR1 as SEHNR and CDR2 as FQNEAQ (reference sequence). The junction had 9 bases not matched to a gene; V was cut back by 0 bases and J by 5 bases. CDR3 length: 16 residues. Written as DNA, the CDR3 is TGTGCCAGCAGCTTAGCACCGGGACAGACCAAGACTGAAGCTTTCTTT. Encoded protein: CASSLAPGQTKTEAFF.

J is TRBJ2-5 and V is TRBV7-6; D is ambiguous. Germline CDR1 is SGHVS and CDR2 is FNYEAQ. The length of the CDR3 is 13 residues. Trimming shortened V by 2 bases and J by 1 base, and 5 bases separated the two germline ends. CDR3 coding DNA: TGTGCCAGCAGCTTAAGCCCCCAAGAGACCCAGTACTTC. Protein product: CASSLSPQETQYF.

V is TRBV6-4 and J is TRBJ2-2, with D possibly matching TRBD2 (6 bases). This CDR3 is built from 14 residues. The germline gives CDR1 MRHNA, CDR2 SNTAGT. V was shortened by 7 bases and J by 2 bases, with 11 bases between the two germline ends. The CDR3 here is CASKPGLNTGELFF. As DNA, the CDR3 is TGTGCCAGCAAGCCGGGACTCAACACCGGGGAGCTGTTTTTT.

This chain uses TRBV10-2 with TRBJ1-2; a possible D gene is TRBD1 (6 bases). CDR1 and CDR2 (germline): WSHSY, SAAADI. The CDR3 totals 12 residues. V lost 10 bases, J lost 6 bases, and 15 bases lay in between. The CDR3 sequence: CAIGGGADGYTF. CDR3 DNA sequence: TGCGCCATCGGGGGGGGCGCCGATGGCTACACCTTC.

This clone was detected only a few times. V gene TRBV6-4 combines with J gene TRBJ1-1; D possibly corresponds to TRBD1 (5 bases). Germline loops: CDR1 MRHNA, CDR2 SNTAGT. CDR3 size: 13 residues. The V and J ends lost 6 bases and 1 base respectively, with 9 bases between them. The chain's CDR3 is CASRSQGNTEAFF. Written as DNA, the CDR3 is TGTGCCAGCAGATCTCAGGGGAACACTGAAGCTTTCTTT.

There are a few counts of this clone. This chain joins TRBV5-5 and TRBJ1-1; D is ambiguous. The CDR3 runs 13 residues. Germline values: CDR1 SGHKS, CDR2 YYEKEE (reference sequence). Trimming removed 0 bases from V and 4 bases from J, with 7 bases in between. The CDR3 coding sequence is TGTGCCAGCAGCTTGGGGGCTGTCACTGAAGCTTTCTTT. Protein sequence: CASSLGAVTEAFF.

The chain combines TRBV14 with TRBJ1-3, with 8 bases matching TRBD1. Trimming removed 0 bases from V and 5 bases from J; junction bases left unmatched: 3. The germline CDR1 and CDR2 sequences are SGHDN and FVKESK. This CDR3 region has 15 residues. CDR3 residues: CASSQDDRGRNTIYF. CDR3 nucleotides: TGTGCCAGCAGCCAAGACGACAGGGGAAGAAACACCATATATTTT. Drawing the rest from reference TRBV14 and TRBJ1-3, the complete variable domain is EAGVTQFPSHSVIEKGQTVTLRCDPISGHDNLYWYRRVMGKEIKFLLHFVKESKQDESGMPNNRFLAERTGGTYSTLKVQPAELEDSGVYFCASSQDDRGRNTIYFGEGSWLTVV.

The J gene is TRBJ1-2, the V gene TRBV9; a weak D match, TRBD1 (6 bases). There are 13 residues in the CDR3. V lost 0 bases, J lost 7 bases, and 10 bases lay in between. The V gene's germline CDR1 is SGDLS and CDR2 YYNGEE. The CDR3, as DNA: TGTGCCAGCAGCGTAGGGGGGGGCAGTGGCTACACCTTC. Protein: CASSVGGGSGYTF.

The CDR3 here is CAWRDRGPSEPQHF. The CDR3 DNA sequence: TGTGCCTGGAGGGACAGGGGCCCGTCGGAGCCCCAGCATTTT. This chain uses TRBV30 with TRBJ1-5, with 9 bases lining up with TRBD1. This CDR3 region has 14 residues. Germline assignment: CDR1 GTSNPN and CDR2 SVGIG (reference sequence). V lost 3 bases and J lost 8; bases outside the gene matches: 8. Combining the CDR3 with reference TRBV30 and TRBJ1-5 gives the whole variable domain SQTIHQWPATLVQPVGSPLSLECTVEGTSNPNLYWYRQAAGRGLQLLFYSVGIGQISSEVPQNLSASRPQDRQFILSSKKLLLSDSGFYLCAWRDRGPSEPQHFGDGTRLSIL.

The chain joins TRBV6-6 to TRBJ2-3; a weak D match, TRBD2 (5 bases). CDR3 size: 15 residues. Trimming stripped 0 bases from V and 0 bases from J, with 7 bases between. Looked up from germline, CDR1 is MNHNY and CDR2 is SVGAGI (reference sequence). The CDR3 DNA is TGTGCCAGCAGTTACTCGGCGGGTAGCACAGATACGCAGTATTTT. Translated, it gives CASSYSAGSTDTQYF.

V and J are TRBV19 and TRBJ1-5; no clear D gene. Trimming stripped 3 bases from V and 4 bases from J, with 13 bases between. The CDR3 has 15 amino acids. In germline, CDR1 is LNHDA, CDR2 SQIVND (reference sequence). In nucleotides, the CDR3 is TGTGCCAGTAGTATCCCCGGGAGGGAGAATCAGCCCCAGCATTTT. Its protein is CASSIPGRENQPQHF.

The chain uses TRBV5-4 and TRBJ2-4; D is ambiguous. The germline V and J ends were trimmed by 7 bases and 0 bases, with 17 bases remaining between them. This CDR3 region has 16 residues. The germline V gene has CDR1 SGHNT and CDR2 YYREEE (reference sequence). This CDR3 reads CASSSQTKIAKNIQYF. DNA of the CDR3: TGTGCCAGCTCCTCCCAGACAAAAATAGCCAAAAACATTCAGTACTTC.

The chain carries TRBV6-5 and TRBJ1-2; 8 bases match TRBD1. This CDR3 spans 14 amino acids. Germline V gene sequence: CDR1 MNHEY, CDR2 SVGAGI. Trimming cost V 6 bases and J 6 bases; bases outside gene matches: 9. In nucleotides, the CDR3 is TGTGCCAGCAGCCCGACAGGGGCTGGGAATGGCTACACCTTC. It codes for CASSPTGAGNGYTF.

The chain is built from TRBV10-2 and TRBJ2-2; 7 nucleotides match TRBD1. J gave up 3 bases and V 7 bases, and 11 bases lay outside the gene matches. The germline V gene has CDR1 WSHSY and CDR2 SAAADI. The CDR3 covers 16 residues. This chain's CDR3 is CASTPTVQGYTGELFF. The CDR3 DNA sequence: TGCGCCAGCACTCCCACCGTACAGGGGTACACCGGGGAGCTGTTTTTT.

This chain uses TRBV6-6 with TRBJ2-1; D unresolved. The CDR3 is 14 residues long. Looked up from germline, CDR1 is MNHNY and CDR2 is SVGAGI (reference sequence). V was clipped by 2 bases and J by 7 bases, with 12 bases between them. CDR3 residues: CASSYTVGGNEQFF. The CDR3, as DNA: TGTGCCAGCAGTTACACCGTTGGCGGAAATGAGCAGTTCTTC.

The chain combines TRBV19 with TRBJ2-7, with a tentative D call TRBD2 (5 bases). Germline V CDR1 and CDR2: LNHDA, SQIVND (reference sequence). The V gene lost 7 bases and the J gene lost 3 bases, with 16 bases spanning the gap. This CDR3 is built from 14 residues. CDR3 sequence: CASNSGLAVYEQYF. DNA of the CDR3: TGTGCCAGTAATTCCGGGCTAGCTGTCTACGAGCAGTACTTC.

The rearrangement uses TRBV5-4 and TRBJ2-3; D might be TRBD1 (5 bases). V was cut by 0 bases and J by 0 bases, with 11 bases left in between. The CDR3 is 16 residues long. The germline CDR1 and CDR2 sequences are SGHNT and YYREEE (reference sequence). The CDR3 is CASSLVGRGSTDTQYF. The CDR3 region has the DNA TGTGCCAGCAGCTTGGTTGGTAGGGGAAGCACAGATACGCAGTATTTT.

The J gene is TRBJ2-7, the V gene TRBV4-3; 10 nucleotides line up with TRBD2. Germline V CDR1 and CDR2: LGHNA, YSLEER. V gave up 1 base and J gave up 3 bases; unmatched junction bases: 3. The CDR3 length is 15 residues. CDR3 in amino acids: CASSQGTSGHYEQYF. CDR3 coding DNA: TGCGCCAGCAGCCAAGGGACTAGCGGACACTACGAGCAGTACTTC.

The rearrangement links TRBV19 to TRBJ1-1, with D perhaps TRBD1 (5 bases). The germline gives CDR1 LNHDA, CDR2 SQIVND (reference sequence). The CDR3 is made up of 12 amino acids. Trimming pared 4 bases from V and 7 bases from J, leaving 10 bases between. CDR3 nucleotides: TGTGCCAGTAGTACGGGGGTGAGTGAAGCTTTCTTT. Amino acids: CASSTGVSEAFF. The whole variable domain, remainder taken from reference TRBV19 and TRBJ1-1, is DGGITQSPKYLFRKEGQNVTLSCEQNLNHDAMYWYRQDPGQGLRLIYYSQIVNDFQKGDIAEGYSVSREKKESFPLTVTSAQKNPTAFYLCASSTGVSEAFFGQGTRLTVV.

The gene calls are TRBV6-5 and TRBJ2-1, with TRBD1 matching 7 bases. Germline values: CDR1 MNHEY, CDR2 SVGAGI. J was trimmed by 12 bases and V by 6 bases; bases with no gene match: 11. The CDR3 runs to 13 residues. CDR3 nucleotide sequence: TGTGCCAGCAGCGCCGGGACAGAGGCCCCGCAGTTCTTC. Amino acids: CASSAGTEAPQFF.

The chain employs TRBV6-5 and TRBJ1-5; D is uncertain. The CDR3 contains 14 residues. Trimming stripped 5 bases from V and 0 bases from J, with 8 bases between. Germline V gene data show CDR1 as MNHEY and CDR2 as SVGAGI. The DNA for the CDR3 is TGTGCCAGCAGTCCCTCGTATAGCAATCAGCCCCAGCATTTT. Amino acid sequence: CASSPSYSNQPQHF.

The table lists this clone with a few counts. This CDR3 reads CASSPVRGQETQYF. Written as DNA, the CDR3 is TGTGCCAGCAGCCCCGTCAGGGGCCAAGAGACCCAGTACTTC. The chain is built from TRBV7-2 and TRBJ2-5; TRBD1 might be the D (6 bases). The V and J ends lost 5 bases and 1 base respectively, with 11 bases between them. Germline V gene data show CDR1 as SGHTA and CDR2 as FQGNSA. The CDR3 runs 14 residues.

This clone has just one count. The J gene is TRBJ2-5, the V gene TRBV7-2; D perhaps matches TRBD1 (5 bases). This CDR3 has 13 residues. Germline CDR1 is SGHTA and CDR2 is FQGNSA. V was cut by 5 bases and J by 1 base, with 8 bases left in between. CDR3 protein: CASSRGTQETQYF. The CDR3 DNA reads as TGTGCCAGCAGCAGGGGTACCCAAGAGACCCAGTACTTC.

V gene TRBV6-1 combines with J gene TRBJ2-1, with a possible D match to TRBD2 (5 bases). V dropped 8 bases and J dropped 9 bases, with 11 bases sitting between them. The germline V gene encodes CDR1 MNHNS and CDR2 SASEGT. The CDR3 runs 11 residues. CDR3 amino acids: CASRESIEQFF. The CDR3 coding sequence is TGTGCCAGCCGGGAAAGCATTGAGCAGTTCTTC.

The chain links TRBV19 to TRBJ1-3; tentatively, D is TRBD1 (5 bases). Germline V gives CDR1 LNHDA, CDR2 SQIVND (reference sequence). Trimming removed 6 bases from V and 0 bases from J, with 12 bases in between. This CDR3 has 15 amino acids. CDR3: CASSPGQYSGNTIYF. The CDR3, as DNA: TGTGCCAGTAGCCCCGGACAATACTCTGGAAACACCATATATTTT.

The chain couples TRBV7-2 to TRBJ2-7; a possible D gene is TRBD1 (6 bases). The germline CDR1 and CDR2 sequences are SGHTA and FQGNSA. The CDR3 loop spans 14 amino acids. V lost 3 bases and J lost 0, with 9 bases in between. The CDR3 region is CASSFTGFSYEQYF. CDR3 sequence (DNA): TGTGCCAGCAGCTTCACAGGGTTCTCCTACGAGCAGTACTTC.

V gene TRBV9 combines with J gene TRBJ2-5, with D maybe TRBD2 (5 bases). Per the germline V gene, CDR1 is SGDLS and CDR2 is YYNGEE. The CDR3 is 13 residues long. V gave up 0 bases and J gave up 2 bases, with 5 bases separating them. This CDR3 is CASSVAGQETQYF. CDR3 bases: TGTGCCAGCAGCGTAGCGGGGCAAGAGACCCAGTACTTC.